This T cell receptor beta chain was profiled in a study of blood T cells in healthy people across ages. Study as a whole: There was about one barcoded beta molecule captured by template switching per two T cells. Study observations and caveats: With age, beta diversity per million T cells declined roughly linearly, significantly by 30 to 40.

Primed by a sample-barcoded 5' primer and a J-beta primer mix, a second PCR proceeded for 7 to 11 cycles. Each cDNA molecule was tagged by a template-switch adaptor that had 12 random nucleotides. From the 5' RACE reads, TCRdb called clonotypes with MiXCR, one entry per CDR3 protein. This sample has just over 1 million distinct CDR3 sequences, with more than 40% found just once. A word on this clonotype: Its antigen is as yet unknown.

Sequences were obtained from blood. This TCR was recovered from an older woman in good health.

The CDR3 DNA is TGTGCCACCAAGCCCCCGATCTACAATGAGCAGTTCTTC. It translates to CATKPPIYNEQFF. The chain recombines TRBV6-1 with TRBJ2-1; D remains ambiguous. Germline lookup yields CDR1 MNHNS and CDR2 SASEGT. There are 13 residues in the CDR3. The V end lost 10 bases, the J end lost 3 bases, and 13 bases lay between the germline ends.